This TCR beta chain was identified during a study of T cells in Graves' hyperthyroidism and ophthalmopathy. Overall study results and limits: Stable hyperthyroidism was told apart from ophthalmopathy by a model built on 13 V-J features.

Amplified TCR beta CDR3 regions came from RNA transcripts. The TCR CDR3 was amplified in a first-round RT-PCR using the HTBI primer set. TCRdb called the multiplex PCR reads again in MiXCR, with one record for every CDR3 protein. The sample shows around 800,000 distinct CDR3 sequences, around 38% of them seen only once. In this sample, this clonotype turned up a few times. What it binds is not known. The CDR3 is 13 residues long. Per the germline V gene, CDR1 is SEHNR and CDR2 is FQNEAQ (reference sequence). V was trimmed by 3 bases and J by 7 bases, leaving 13 bases between them. Stable Graves' hyperthyroidism meant no ophthalmopathy progression within 18 months. The PBMCs had their origin in roughly 10 ml of fresh peripheral blood.

The rearrangement uses TRBV7-9 and TRBJ2-7; no reliable D call. The sample consisted of blood. This clonotype was sampled from a man aged 18 to 35 with Graves' hyperthyroidism. The CDR3 nucleotides are TGTGCCAGCAGCTTTGCCGGACGGGCAGAGCAGTACTTC. Translating gives CASSFAGRAEQYF.